One and the same sample provided the 12 T cell receptor beta chains below, sequenced in a study of cytomegalovirus exposure and HLA in healthy donors. The table came from immunoSEQ multiplex PCR; TCRdb's copy has only in-frame clones and leaves some out. The repertoire holds some 66,000 clones, with around 97% as singletons. Sequenced sample: PBMCs. Receptors were obtained from a woman younger than 30 in good health and CMV-seropositive.

This clone was counted a single time. V gene TRBV12-5 combines with J gene TRBJ1-1, with a possible D match to TRBD1 (6 bases). This CDR3 contains 15 residues. Trimming removed 7 bases at V and 4 bases at J, with 19 bases between. Germline assignment: CDR1 LGHNT and CDR2 FRNRAP. Here the CDR3 reads CASANVQGIATEAFF. CDR3 bases: TGTGCTAGTGCCAACGTACAGGGTATAGCCACTGAAGCTTTCTTT.

V and J are TRBV11-2 and TRBJ1-1, with D perhaps TRBD1 (5 bases). V gave up 4 bases and J gave up 5 bases, with 17 bases separating them. Germline CDR1 reads SGHAT; CDR2 reads FQNNGV. This CDR3 comprises 15 residues. The CDR3 sequence is CASSSSPGGWTEAFF. Written as DNA, the CDR3 is TGTGCCAGCAGCTCCTCACCGGGGGGTTGGACTGAAGCTTTCTTT.

This sequence joins TRBV25-1 and TRBJ2-3; the D gene is possibly TRBD2 (6 bases). The CDR3 contains 12 residues. Trimming cost V 4 bases and J 8 bases, with 10 bases left between them. Germline CDR1 MGHDK, CDR2 SYGVNS. The CDR3 here is CASSGQGGTQYF. The DNA for the CDR3 is TGTGCCAGCAGTGGGCAGGGAGGTACGCAGTATTTT.

J is TRBJ1-1 and V is TRBV28; unclear D gene. Per the germline V gene, CDR1 is MDHEN and CDR2 is SYDVKM. The CDR3 has 13 amino acids. The V end lost 5 bases, the J end lost 6 bases, and 13 bases lay between the germline ends. The CDR3 nucleotides read TGTGCCAGCAGTGTCGCAAATCCGGCTGAAGCTTTCTTT. Translating gives CASSVANPAEAFF.

The gene calls are TRBV28 and TRBJ1-3; D not certain. Germline assignment: CDR1 MDHEN and CDR2 SYDVKM. The V end was cut by 5 bases, the J end by 4 bases, with 12 bases between. The CDR3 consists of 14 residues. The CDR3 DNA sequence: TGTGCCAGCAGTCTCCGCGGGGTAGGAAACACCATATATTTT. Translation gives CASSLRGVGNTIYF.

DNA of the CDR3: TGCGCCAGCAGCTTGTTGCGGGGGGGCGACCAAGAGACCCAGTACTTC. This translates into CASSLLRGGDQETQYF. The chain recombines TRBV5-1 with TRBJ2-5; 9 bases map to TRBD2. Germline V gene data show CDR1 as SGHRS and CDR2 as YFSETQ. Germline trimming cut 1 base from V and 0 bases from J; bases unmatched to any gene: 4. CDR3 length: 16 residues.

This clone was recorded once. This chain uses TRBV9 with TRBJ1-2, with D hard to call. V lost 0 bases and J 5 bases, leaving 11 bases between the germline ends. The germline V gene has CDR1 SGDLS and CDR2 YYNGEE. The CDR3 covers 14 residues. This chain's CDR3 is CASSVVGGPYGYTF. The CDR3 DNA reads as TGTGCCAGCAGCGTAGTCGGCGGTCCTTATGGCTACACCTTC. Combining the CDR3 with reference TRBV9 and TRBJ1-2 gives the whole variable domain DSGVTQTPKHLITATGQRVTLRCSPRSGDLSVYWYQQSLDQGLQFLIQYYNGEERAKGNILERFSAQQFPDLHSELNLSSLELGDSALYFCASSVVGGPYGYTFGSGTRLTVV.

The V call is TRBV4-1, the J call TRBJ1-1, with D possibly being TRBD1 (5 bases). Germline values: CDR1 MGHRA, CDR2 YSYEKL. With 6 bases removed from V and 7 bases from J, the gap between germline ends came to 12 bases. The CDR3 runs to 12 residues. The CDR3 sequence is CASRGRGGEAFF. CDR3 bases: TGCGCCAGCAGGGGAAGGGGCGGTGAAGCTTTCTTT.

The chain carries TRBV29-1 and TRBJ1-1, with a tentative D call TRBD1 (6 bases). V lost 7 bases, J lost 5 bases, and 11 bases lay in between. Germline V CDR1 and CDR2: SQVTM, ANQGSEA. The CDR3 consists of 11 residues. The CDR3 DNA follows: TGCAGCGCCCGCAGGGGAACTGAAGCTTTCTTT. This translates into CSARRGTEAFF.

The chain has TRBV28 and TRBJ2-5; 8 bases line up with TRBD2. This CDR3 is 18 amino acids long. Germline V gene data show CDR1 as MDHEN and CDR2 as SYDVKM. Trimming at V came to 0 bases and at J to 1 base, leaving 10 bases not matched to a gene. The CDR3 DNA reads as TGTGCCAGCAGTTTATGGGGAGGCGGGGGGCGAACCCAAGAGACCCAGTACTTC. This sequence encodes CASSLWGGGGRTQETQYF.

V and J are TRBV6-4 and TRBJ2-2; 7 nucleotides agree with TRBD1. CDR3 length equals 14 residues. Germline assignment: CDR1 MRHNA and CDR2 SNTAGT. Trimming removed 5 bases from V and 4 bases from J; junction bases left unmatched: 4. The CDR3 DNA is TGTGCCAGCAGTTATGCAGGGGGCACCGGGGAGCTGTTTTTT. Translation: CASSYAGGTGELFF.

CDR3 in amino acids: CATRVPLAWEQYF. The CDR3, as DNA: TGTGCCACTCGGGTTCCCCTGGCTTGGGAGCAGTACTTC. The genes are TRBV6-1 and TRBJ2-7, with no clear D. The length of the CDR3 is 13 residues. Germline CDR1 and CDR2: MNHNS and SASEGT. Trimming stripped 10 bases from V and 7 bases from J, with 20 bases between.